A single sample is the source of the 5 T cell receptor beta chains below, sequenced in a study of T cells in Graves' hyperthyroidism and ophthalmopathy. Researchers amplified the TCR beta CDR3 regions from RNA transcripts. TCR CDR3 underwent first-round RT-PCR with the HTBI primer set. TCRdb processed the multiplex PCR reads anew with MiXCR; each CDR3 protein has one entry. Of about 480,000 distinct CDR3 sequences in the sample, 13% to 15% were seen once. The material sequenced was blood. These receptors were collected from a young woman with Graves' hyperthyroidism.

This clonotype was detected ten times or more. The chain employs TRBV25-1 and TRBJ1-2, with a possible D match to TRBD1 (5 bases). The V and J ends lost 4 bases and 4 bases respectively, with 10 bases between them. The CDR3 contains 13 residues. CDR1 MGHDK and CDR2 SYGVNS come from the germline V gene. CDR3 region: CASSGVQGYGYTF. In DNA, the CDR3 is TGTGCCAGCAGTGGGGTGCAGGGCTATGGCTACACCTTC.

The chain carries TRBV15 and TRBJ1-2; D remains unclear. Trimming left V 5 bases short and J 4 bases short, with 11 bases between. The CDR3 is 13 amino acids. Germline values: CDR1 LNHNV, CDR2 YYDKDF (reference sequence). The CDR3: CATSSRRSYGYTF. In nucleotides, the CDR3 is TGTGCCACCAGCTCCCGACGGAGCTATGGCTACACCTTC.

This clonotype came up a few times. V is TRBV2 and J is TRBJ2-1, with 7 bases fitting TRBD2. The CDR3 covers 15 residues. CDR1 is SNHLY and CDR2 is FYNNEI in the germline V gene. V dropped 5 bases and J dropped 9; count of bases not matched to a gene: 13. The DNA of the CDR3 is TGTGCCAGCAGTTTCAGCGGGACTATAGGTAGTGAGCAGTTCTTC. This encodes CASSFSGTIGSEQFF.

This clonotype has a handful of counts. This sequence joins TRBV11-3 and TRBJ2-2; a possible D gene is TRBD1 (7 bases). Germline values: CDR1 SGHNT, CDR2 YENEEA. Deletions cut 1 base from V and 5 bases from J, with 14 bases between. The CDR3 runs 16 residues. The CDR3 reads CASSLVGGGRTGELFF. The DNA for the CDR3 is TGTGCCAGCAGCTTAGTAGGAGGGGGCAGGACCGGGGAGCTGTTTTTT.

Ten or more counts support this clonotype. The CDR3 spells CAWSVQSTGGHYEQYF. As DNA, the CDR3 is TGTGCCTGGAGTGTTCAGTCGACGGGAGGCCATTACGAGCAGTACTTC. The chain couples TRBV30 to TRBJ2-7, with 7 bases fitting TRBD2. The CDR3 is made up of 16 amino acids. The ends lost 0 bases at V and 4 bases at J; junction bases unmatched: 12. The germline CDR1 and CDR2 sequences are GTSNPN and SVGIG (reference sequence).